The T cell receptor beta chain under discussion was sequenced for a study of T cell responses to AZD1222 COVID-19 vaccine. Broader study findings: The breadth and depth of Spike-specific TCRs increased once two AZD1222 doses had been given. Only a handful of AZD1222 recipients, roughly 6 in all, had baseline seropositivity.

Sequenced by immunoSEQ multiplex PCR; TCRdb stores in-frame clones only, minus some. The sample has about 140,000 clones, 85% to 95% seen once. With regard to this clone: The antigen is unknown.

V gave up 5 bases and J gave up 7 bases; unmatched junction bases: 4. The CDR3 runs to 15 residues. Germline CDR1 reads SGHTA; CDR2 reads FQGTGA. This chain joins TRBV7-3 and TRBJ2-1, with 14 bases lining up with TRBD2. This receptor was identified in an adult who received the AZD1222 COVID-19 vaccine. The material sequenced was peripheral blood, taken 28 days after the second AZD1222 dose. CDR3: CASSPGTSGSNEQFF. The DNA for the CDR3 is TGTGCCAGCAGCCCCGGGACTAGCGGGAGTAATGAGCAGTTCTTC.